This T cell receptor (beta chain) was retrieved from a study of blood T cell repertoires in COVID-19. Clones were read by immunoSEQ multiplex PCR, and TCRdb kept only the in-frame ones, dropping some. Found here are roughly 120,000 clones, around 83% of them singletons; the top ten hold under 3.5%. This clone was counted a single time. The CDR3 has 18 amino acids. Germline V CDR1 and CDR2: SGHVS, FQNEAQ. V lost 0 bases to trimming and J lost 0 bases, with 15 bases between them. This clonotype originated in a woman of 80 years or more with COVID-19, enrolled during active disease. Input material: peripheral blood. The genes are TRBV7-8 and TRBJ2-1; the D gene is possibly TRBD2 (6 bases). The CDR3 region has the DNA TGTGCCAGCAGCTTAGCGCATTTAGCGGAGAGCTCCTACAATGAGCAGTTCTTC. It translates to CASSLAHLAESSYNEQFF.